This entry features one T cell receptor (beta chain) sequence. Its target is unknown. Gene names denote mouse genes. The CDR3 is cut off 4 residues early in the read; its end comes from the germline J gene. Sorting used CD4, CD8alpha, NKG2D, NKG2ACE and other markers on pooled cutaneous lymph node cells. The data originate from a study of CD8+ T cells in alopecia areata. Study-level information: Female C3H/HeJ mice aged roughly 7-11 weeks received skin from spontaneously alopecic C3H/HeJ graft donors aged 6-12 months.

Extraction of RNA preceded its reverse transcription into cDNA, which served as the sequencing template. Some clones are missing from TCRdb's copy, which holds only in-frame ones; the method was immunoSEQ multiplex PCR. The sample includes under 350,000 clones, none of them occurring once. Study-wide findings and caveats: In patients, TCRs were shared less clearly than in mice, and HLA may possibly be involved. Clonality was higher in lesional than normal scalp, especially in alopecia totalis/universalis.

The CDR3 length is 12 residues. In germline, CDR1 is FNHDT, CDR2 SITEND (reference sequence). The sequenced sample was CD4+ T cells sorted from a lymph node. The clonotype was recovered from a C3H/HeJ mouse with alopecia areata. The mice in this strain carry MHC haplotype H2-k. The chain links TRBV19 to TRBJ2-7; a possible D gene is TRBD1 (5 bases). The DNA read from the CDR3 is TGTGCCAGCAGTAGACAGAAATAT. Translation gives CASSRQKY. The complete CDR3 protein is CASSRQKYEQYF.